What follows is one T cell receptor (beta chain) and its context. The antigen remains undetermined. This record belongs to a study of post-analysis software for immune sequencing data. Findings and limits, study-wide: There were roughly 5 TRBV segments more frequent in patients than controls, and TRBV5-6, TRBV5-1 and TRBV20-1 were among them.

Trimming at V came to 4 bases and at J to 0 bases, leaving 6 bases not matched to a gene. The CDR3 loop spans 16 amino acids. Germline loops: CDR1 MNHNY, CDR2 SVGAGI (reference sequence). Unique-molecular-identifier-tagged TCR beta cDNA libraries were used. TCRdb analysed the PCR reads with MiXCR anew, one entry per CDR3 protein. In the table there are roughly 580,000 distinct CDR3 sequences, roughly 45% of which are singletons. The material sequenced was blood. This receptor was taken from a girl between 10 and 17 years old with multiple sclerosis. The chain joins TRBV6-6 to TRBJ2-3, with 8 positions matching TRBD2. In nucleotides, the CDR3 is TGTGCCAGCAGTTTGGCTAGCGGGTATAGCACAGATACGCAGTATTTT. It specifies CASSLASGYSTDTQYF.